Listed below are T cell receptor beta chains from one sample, sequenced in a study of T-cell memory formation after mild COVID-19. Each CDR3 protein is one row after TCRdb ran MiXCR on the 5' RACE reads. Of about 190,000 distinct CDR3 sequences listed, approximately 20% are singletons. The material sequenced was PBMCs or a T cell subset sorted from them (not recorded which). These receptors all stem from an adult woman who had mild COVID-19 (a few samples of this study predate the infection). Cell type and time point are not known. Both conserved end residues are part of each CDR3. D genes are given only for firm matches. Clone size is shown for a subset of rows, as once, few, many or a class of expanded clone.

length,J,V,size,D,DNA,CDR3
15,TRBJ2-7,TRBV6-6,few,NA,TGTGCCAGCAGTTCCACCGCGGGCGGGTCCTACGAGCAGTACTTC,CASSSTAGGSYEQYF
12,TRBJ2-7,TRBV5-1,few,NA,TGCGCCAGCAGCTTATCGGTCTACGAGCAGTACTTC,CASSLSVYEQYF
16,TRBJ2-7,TRBV18,NA,TRBD1,TGTGCCAGCTCACCACCATGGGACAGGGGGCAATACGAGCAGTACTTC,CASSPPWDRGQYEQYF
15,TRBJ2-5,TRBV7-9,few,NA,TGTGCCAGCAGCTTAGCTGGGGCAGCCCAAGAGACCCAGTACTTC,CASSLAGAAQETQYF
13,TRBJ2-1,TRBV29-1,NA,NA,TGCAGCGTTGGGGGGTTTGGGTACAATGAGCAGTTCTTC,CSVGGFGYNEQFF
15,TRBJ1-2,TRBV24-1,few,NA,TGTGCCACCAGTGATTCAGGAGGGGGTAACTATGGCTACACCTTC,CATSDSGGGNYGYTF
13,TRBJ2-5,TRBV6-1,many,NA,TGTGCCAGCAGGATTTCGGAGATAGAGACCCAGTACTTC,CASRISEIETQYF
14,TRBJ2-1,TRBV5-1,NA,NA,TGCGCCAGCAGCCTAGGGACGGCCTCGAATGAGCAGTTCTTC,CASSLGTASNEQFF
16,TRBJ1-1,TRBV6-5,few,NA,TGTGCCAGCAGTTACTCGGGGGGGACGGGGAACACTGAAGCTTTCTTT,CASSYSGGTGNTEAFF
14,TRBJ1-2,TRBV12-3/TRBV12-4,NA,NA,TGTGCCAGCACTCTCCGGGGACACGAGTATGGCTACACCTTC,CASTLRGHEYGYTF
15,TRBJ2-3,TRBV29-1,NA,TRBD2,TGCAGCGTTCTACTAGCGGGAGGGCCCACAGATACGCAGTATTTT,CSVLLAGGPTDTQYF
17,TRBJ2-3,TRBV4-2,many,NA,TGTGCCAGCAGCCAAGATTTTGGGGGGCCGAGAACAGATACGCAGTATTTT,CASSQDFGGPRTDTQYF
13,TRBJ2-7,TRBV10-3,NA,NA,TGTGCCATCAGTGCTGGGAGTTCCTACGAGCAGTACTTC,CAISAGSSYEQYF
16,TRBJ2-3,TRBV12-3/TRBV12-4,many,NA,TGTGCCAGCAGTTTAGAGTTAATGAGGGACACAGATACGCAGTATTTT,CASSLELMRDTDTQYF
13,TRBJ1-2,TRBV6-5,few,NA,TGTGCCAGCAGCGTTGCAGGGGTTGGGGGCTACACCTTC,CASSVAGVGGYTF
14,TRBJ1-1,TRBV5-1,many,NA,TGCGCCAGCAGCTTGGAGGTCTCGAACACTGAAGCTTTCTTT,CASSLEVSNTEAFF
14,TRBJ2-1,TRBV2,NA,TRBD2,TGTGCCAGCCAGGGACTAGCTGGTCTCAATGAGCAGTTCTTC,CASQGLAGLNEQFF
16,TRBJ2-2,TRBV5-1,few,TRBD2,TGCGCCAGCAGCTTGACTAGCGGTGTCGGCACCGGGGAGCTGTTTTTT,CASSLTSGVGTGELFF
15,TRBJ2-3,TRBV7-9,many,TRBD2,TGTGCCAGCAGCCGCGGACTAGCTGACACAGATACGCAGTATTTT,CASSRGLADTDTQYF
16,TRBJ1-1,TRBV5-6,few,NA,TGTGCCAGCAGCTTCCAGACACAGGGTTTTGGAACTGAAGCTTTCTTT,CASSFQTQGFGTEAFF
14,TRBJ2-1,TRBV7-9,NA,NA,TGTGCCAGCAGCCTTGAGGGGAGCTACAATGAGCAGTTCTTC,CASSLEGSYNEQFF
16,TRBJ1-2,TRBV12-3/TRBV12-4,few,TRBD1,TGTGCCAGCAGTGGAGGCTTGGACAGGCCTCGCTATGGCTACACCTTC,CASSGGLDRPRYGYTF
16,TRBJ2-1,TRBV7-8,NA,TRBD2,TGTGCCAGCAGCCCGGGGAGGGGTAGATCCTGCAATGAGCAGTTCTTC,CASSPGRGRSCNEQFF